The 19 T cell receptor beta chains below come from one sample, sequenced in a study of spatial heterogeneity in lung cancer. Using its own MiXCR run on the 5' RACE reads, TCRdb lists one record per CDR3 protein. The sample lists about 10,000 distinct CDR3 sequences; around 4.2% were seen once. Time point: blood taken at disease recurrence. Tumor, nontumor lung or frozen PBMC supplied whole RNA that was sequenced unsorted. The sequenced sample was PBMCs, obtained at recurrence. The source of these receptors is a female donor with early-stage non-small cell lung cancer.

This clonotype was observed many times. This beta chain appears as a stray read in a library generated for alpha chains; its size is not informative. The chain recombines TRBV5-5 with TRBJ2-3, with 15 bases aligning to TRBD2. CDR1 and CDR2 from the germline V gene are SGHKS and YYEKEE (reference sequence). CDR3 size: 18 residues. After removal of 3 bases from V and 1 base from J, the junction contained 6 bases not matched to a gene. CDR3 sequence: CASSSGLAGGPRTDTQYF. Written as DNA, the CDR3 is TGTGCCAGCAGCTCAGGACTAGCGGGGGGGCCCCGCACAGATACGCAGTATTTT.

Of note for this clonotype: This beta chain turned up in a library designed for alpha chains; as an off-target read, its abundance says little. This chain connects TRBV12-3 or TRBV12-4 to TRBJ2-1; 9 bases are shared with TRBD2. The CDR3 has 14 residues. After removal of 6 bases from V and 4 bases from J, the junction contained 4 bases not matched to a gene. The CDR3, as DNA: TGTGCCAGCAGGGGAGCGGGGGGTTACAATGAGCAGTTCTTC. Translation: CASRGAGGYNEQFF.

In this sample, this clonotype is medium-sized. Being off target in a library aimed at alpha chains, this beta chain has a size of little meaning. J is TRBJ2-5 and V is TRBV28; D remains ambiguous. The ends were cut back, 1 base at V and 7 bases at J, with 7 bases in the middle. This CDR3 contains 12 residues. CDR1 and CDR2 from the germline V gene are MDHEN and SYDVKM. CDR3 in amino acids: CASSLSQTTQYF. CDR3 nucleotides: TGTGCCAGCAGTTTATCCCAAACGACCCAGTACTTC.

This clonotype was found many times. Because this beta chain is a stray read in a library intended to capture alpha chains, its abundance should not be given much weight. The chain employs TRBV5-5 and TRBJ2-1; D call uncertain. Trimming cost V 0 bases and J 4 bases, with 8 bases left between them. This CDR3 spans 14 amino acids. Germline V gene data show CDR1 as SGHKS and CDR2 as YYEKEE (reference sequence). This CDR3 reads CASSLDTRYNEQFF. Here the CDR3 DNA reads TGTGCCAGCAGCTTGGATACCAGATACAATGAGCAGTTCTTC.

This clonotype was counted many times. Since the library was made to target alpha chains, this beta chain is a stray read and its abundance is not meaningful. This sequence joins TRBV7-2 and TRBJ1-6; a possible D gene is TRBD1 (5 bases). The V gene's germline CDR1 is SGHTA and CDR2 FQGNSA. The V gene lost 5 bases and the J gene lost 11 bases, with 16 bases spanning the gap. The CDR3 spans 14 residues. CDR3 region: CASSPGGVGTPLHF. DNA for the CDR3: TGTGCCAGCAGCCCGGGAGGGGTGGGGACACCCCTCCACTTT. Full variable domain (outside the CDR3, taken from reference TRBV7-2 and TRBJ1-6): GAGVSQSPSNKVTEKGKDVELRCDPISGHTALYWYRQSLGQGLEFLIYFQGNSAPDKSGLPSDRFSAERTGGSVSTLTIQRTQQEDSAVYLCASSPGGVGTPLHFGNGTRLTVT.

Many counts were recorded for this clonotype. The size of this beta chain means little, since it is a stray read in a library made for alpha chains. The chain uses TRBV2 and TRBJ2-5; no reliable D call. This CDR3 comprises 14 residues. Germline V gene sequence: CDR1 SNHLY, CDR2 FYNNEI. V shed 2 bases and J shed 2 bases, with 9 bases lying between them. The DNA for the CDR3 is TGTGCCAGCAGTGAACTGACTTCTCAAGAGACCCAGTACTTC. Its protein is CASSELTSQETQYF.

There are many counts of this clonotype. Found in a library prepared for alpha chains, this beta chain is an off-target read, and its abundance has little meaning. The J gene is TRBJ2-7, the V gene TRBV2; D is tentatively TRBD1 or TRBD2 (5 bases each). The CDR3 has 14 residues. Germline V lookup: CDR1 SNHLY, CDR2 FYNNEI. Trimming pared 7 bases from V and 3 bases from J, leaving 16 bases between. DNA of the CDR3: TGTGCCAGCACCTTACCGACAGAGGGCTACGAGCAGTACTTC. Protein: CASTLPTEGYEQYF.

This clonotype was counted ten times or more. This beta chain is off target for a library built for alpha chains, so its abundance means little. V usage is TRBV28 and J usage is TRBJ1-2; D is perhaps TRBD1 (5 bases). V dropped 5 bases and J dropped 0 bases, with 16 bases sitting between them. This CDR3 has 16 amino acids. Germline V CDR1 and CDR2: MDHEN, SYDVKM. The CDR3 DNA sequence: TGTGCCAGCAGTCTCCCCGGGACCCTCTCTAACTATGGCTACACCTTC. Protein product: CASSLPGTLSNYGYTF.

This clonotype was counted many times. This beta chain turned up in a library designed for alpha chains; as an off-target read, its abundance says little. J is TRBJ2-5 and V is TRBV6-2 or TRBV6-3; D tentatively reads TRBD1 or TRBD2 (5 bases each). The CDR3 is 16 residues long. V lost 2 bases and J lost 1, with 14 bases in between. CDR1 and CDR2 from the germline V gene are MNHEY and SVGEGT. CDR3 loop: CASSYPPWGPQETQYF. Written as DNA, the CDR3 is TGTGCCAGCAGTTACCCCCCCTGGGGACCCCAAGAGACCCAGTACTTC.

In this sample, this clonotype turned up many times. This beta chain is off target for a library built for alpha chains, so its abundance means little. J is TRBJ2-3 and V is TRBV28; 9 bases are shared with TRBD2. After removal of 6 bases from V and 2 bases from J, the junction contained 9 bases not matched to a gene. The CDR3 has 16 amino acids. Germline CDR1 reads MDHEN; CDR2 reads SYDVKM. The CDR3, as DNA: TGTGCCAGCAGCTCTCTGGGCGGGGGGGCCACAGATACGCAGTATTTT. Amino acid sequence: CASSSLGGGATDTQYF. The entire variable domain, with the rest obtained from reference TRBV28 and TRBJ2-3, is as follows: DVKVTQSSRYLVKRTGEKVFLECVQDMDHENMFWYRQDPGLGLRLIYFSYDVKMKEKGDIPEGYSVSREKKERFSLILESASTNQTSMYLCASSSLGGGATDTQYFGPGTRLTVL.

This clonotype showed up many times. This beta chain is off target for a library built for alpha chains, so its abundance means little. The chain couples TRBV5-1 to TRBJ1-5; 7 nucleotides align to TRBD1. The CDR3 has 15 residues. V lost 5 bases, J lost 7 bases, and 12 bases stayed unmatched. Germline CDR1 reads SGHRS; CDR2 reads YFSETQ. CDR3 sequence reads: CASSQMRQGWQPQHF. The CDR3, as DNA: TGCGCCAGCAGTCAGATGAGACAGGGTTGGCAGCCCCAGCATTTT.

This clonotype was recorded at least ten times. This beta chain is off target for a library built for alpha chains, so its abundance means little. The chain combines TRBV6-2 or TRBV6-3 with TRBJ2-3; maybe TRBD1 (5 bases). This CDR3 has 14 amino acids. Trimming left V 2 bases short and J 5 bases short, with 11 bases between. CDR1 and CDR2 from the germline V gene are MNHEY and SVGEGT. The CDR3 nucleotides read TGTGCCAGCAGTTACACCCAAGGGGTAGATACGCAGTATTTT. Residues: CASSYTQGVDTQYF.

In its sample, this clonotype was seen once. This beta chain represents an off-target read in a library built for alpha chains; its size is of limited meaning. This chain joins TRBV20-1 and TRBJ1-2, with D possibly matching TRBD1 (6 bases). Germline CDR1 DFQATT, CDR2 SNEGSKA (reference sequence). This CDR3 is 13 amino acids long. Trimming shortened V by 0 bases and J by 3 bases, and 8 bases separated the two germline ends. CDR3 in DNA: TGCAGTGCTAGAGATCCAGGGGACTATGGCTACACCTTC. Translation gives CSARDPGDYGYTF.

This clonotype was seen repeatedly, ten times or more. As an off-target read in a library built for alpha chains, this beta chain has a frequency of little significance. The chain links TRBV6-6 to TRBJ2-2; maybe TRBD1 (6 bases). The CDR3 has 13 amino acids. V was clipped by 5 bases and J by 6 bases, with 10 bases between them. Germline lookup yields CDR1 MNHNY and CDR2 SVGAGI (reference sequence). The CDR3 coding sequence is TGTGCCAGCAGTAAACAGGGCCCCGGGGAGCTGTTTTTT. Encoded protein: CASSKQGPGELFF.

The table lists this clonotype with a few counts. A library made for alpha chains picked up this beta chain off target, so its size means little. The chain joins TRBV14 to TRBJ2-3, with 9 bases aligning to TRBD2. CDR1 and CDR2 from the germline V gene are SGHDN and FVKESK. Germline trimming cut 3 bases from V and 2 bases from J; bases unmatched to any gene: 6. The CDR3 length is 16 residues. The CDR3 DNA sequence: TGTGCCAGCAGCCAGACCCTAGCGGGATTCACAGATACGCAGTATTTT. Translating gives CASSQTLAGFTDTQYF.

At least ten counts were recorded for this clonotype. A library prepared for alpha chains yielded this beta chain as an off-target read; its size is of little meaning. This rearrangement joins TRBV5-1 to TRBJ2-2; no definite D call. V was shortened by 5 bases and J by 4 bases, with 15 bases between the two germline ends. The CDR3 is made up of 15 amino acids. Per germline, CDR1 SGHRS and CDR2 YFSETQ. CDR3 sequence (DNA): TGCGCCAGCAGAAGACCAGAAGTGGGCACCGGGGAGCTGTTTTTT. This encodes CASRRPEVGTGELFF. The entire variable domain, with the rest obtained from reference TRBV5-1 and TRBJ2-2, is as follows: KAGVTQTPRYLIKTRGQQVTLSCSPISGHRSVSWYQQTPGQGLQFLFEYFSETQRNKGNFPGRFSGRQFSNSRSEMNVSTLELGDSALYLCASRRPEVGTGELFFGEGSRLTVL.

This clonotype was recorded many times. This beta chain is a stray read from a library made for alpha chains; its abundance is not meaningful. The chain carries TRBV7-2 and TRBJ2-7; 10 bases map to TRBD1. The CDR3 is 14 amino acids. Trimming cost V 5 bases and J 6 bases; bases outside gene matches: 7. The germline V gene has CDR1 SGHTA and CDR2 FQGNSA. Here the CDR3 DNA reads TGTGCCAGCAGCCGTAGGGACAGGGGTTCCGAGCAGTACTTC. Residues: CASSRRDRGSEQYF.

This clonotype was found many times. This beta chain is off target for a library built for alpha chains, so its abundance means little. The chain carries TRBV6-2 or TRBV6-3 and TRBJ2-6, with D perhaps matching TRBD1 (6 bases). The CDR3 covers 17 residues. Germline V gene sequence: CDR1 MNHEY, CDR2 SVGEGT. V was clipped by 4 bases and J by 2 bases, with 15 bases between them. The CDR3 loop is CASSSHQGLAGANVLTF. The DNA of the CDR3 is TGTGCCAGCAGTTCCCATCAGGGGCTTGCTGGGGCCAACGTCCTGACTTTC.

This clonotype appeared many times. In a library made to pick up alpha chains, this beta chain is a stray read with a size that means little. V usage is TRBV7-2 and J usage is TRBJ2-1; D is unresolved. The ends were cut back, 5 bases at V and 1 base at J, with 9 bases in the middle. CDR1 is SGHTA, CDR2 FQGNSA, per germline. This CDR3 contains 14 residues. The CDR3 sequence: CASSRPQSYNEQFF. The CDR3 nucleotides are TGTGCCAGCAGCCGCCCGCAGTCCTACAATGAGCAGTTCTTC.